This TCR beta chain appears in the sequencing data of a study of T-cell memory formation after mild COVID-19. This clonotype appeared a few times. No antigen is known for it. Sample barcodes and UMIs were carried by the TCR alpha and TCR beta cDNA libraries that 5'RACE generated with constant-segment primers. TCRdb recomputed calls from the 5' RACE reads with MiXCR, one row per CDR3 protein. This table holds over 300,000 distinct CDR3 sequences, more than 20% found once. General observations from the study: CD8+ contracting clones occupied EMRA, while CD4+ ones occupied mainly CM and EM.

The material sequenced was PBMCs or a T cell subset sorted from them (not recorded which). This TCR derives from a young man who had mild COVID-19 (a few samples of this study predate the infection). Cell type and time point are not known.

For the CDR3, the DNA is TGCAGCGTTGAATTGGGGCAGGGGGCCTGGGAGCTGTTTTTT. It specifies CSVELGQGAWELFF. The rearrangement uses TRBV29-1 and TRBJ2-2; 8 nucleotides match TRBD1. Germline CDR1 and CDR2: SQVTM and ANQGSEA. The CDR3 consists of 14 residues. The ends lost 2 bases at V and 9 bases at J; junction bases unmatched: 8.